These 28 T cell receptor beta chains share one sample of origin, sequenced in a study of spatial heterogeneity in lung cancer. TCRdb used MiXCR to reprocess the 5' RACE reads, holding one entry per CDR3 protein. The sample carries approximately 93,000 distinct CDR3 sequences, approximately 19% recorded once. The time point denotes: blood at routine non-recurrence follow-up after resection. The starting material was PBMCs, obtained at follow-up. Every receptor here comes from a male donor with early-stage non-small cell lung cancer.

The rearrangement joins TRBV20-1 to TRBJ1-6; weak D call: TRBD1 (6 bases). The V end was cut by 2 bases, the J end by 6 bases, with 11 bases between. This CDR3 is 14 amino acids long. Germline CDR1 is DFQATT and CDR2 is SNEGSKA (reference sequence). CDR3 amino acids: CSARKTGGNSPLHF. The CDR3 region has the DNA TGCAGTGCTAGAAAGACAGGTGGTAATTCACCCCTCCACTTT.

V is TRBV20-1 and J is TRBJ1-2, with D uncertain. Germline V lookup: CDR1 DFQATT, CDR2 SNEGSKA (reference sequence). V lost 3 bases, J lost 2 bases, and 10 bases lay in between. This CDR3 is 13 amino acids long. CDR3 sequence: CSARLPQNYGYTF. CDR3 sequence (DNA): TGCAGTGCTAGGCTTCCTCAGAACTATGGCTACACCTTC.

The chain employs TRBV19 and TRBJ1-4; perhaps TRBD1 as D (5 bases). Germline CDR1 is LNHDA and CDR2 is SQIVND (reference sequence). The CDR3 contains 15 residues. V gave up 8 bases and J gave up 2 bases, with 15 bases separating them. The CDR3 loop is CASRDTGRTNEKLFF. CDR3 coding DNA: TGTGCCAGTCGCGATACGGGACGGACTAATGAAAAACTGTTTTTT.

The V and J genes are TRBV11-2 and TRBJ2-5; D not certain. Trimming took 1 base from V and 0 from J, leaving 12 bases between them. This CDR3 is built from 16 residues. CDR1 is SGHAT, CDR2 FQNNGV, per germline. CDR3: CASSLGSRRNQETQYF. CDR3 nucleotide sequence: TGTGCCAGCAGCTTAGGGTCACGGCGAAACCAAGAGACCCAGTACTTC.

The chain is built from TRBV23-1 and TRBJ2-2, with TRBD2 matching 7 bases. TRBV23-1 is reported as an ORF; its role is uncertain. Trimming at V came to 3 bases and at J to 4 bases, leaving 11 bases not matched to a gene. CDR3 size: 17 residues. The CDR3 DNA reads as TGCGCCAGCAGTCATGGTAGAGGGAGGGCCTGCACCGGGGAGCTGTTTTTT. Protein product: CASSHGRGRACTGELFF.

This clonotype was seen ten or more times. The J gene is TRBJ1-1, the V gene TRBV20-1, with 10 bases aligning to TRBD1. The CDR3 has 14 residues. Trimming at V came to 5 bases and at J to 5 bases, leaving 8 bases not matched to a gene. CDR1 and CDR2 from the germline V gene are DFQATT and SNEGSKA (reference sequence). CDR3 nucleotide sequence: TGCAGTGCTGGTGGACAGGGGGGAGAAACTGAAGCTTTCTTT. This gives the protein CSAGGQGGETEAFF.

V and J are TRBV25-1 and TRBJ1-2, with D hard to call. Germline lookup yields CDR1 MGHDK and CDR2 SYGVNS. This CDR3 is 15 amino acids long. Trimming removed 1 base from V and 4 bases from J, with 13 bases in between. CDR3 region: CASSESREDPYGYTF. The CDR3 DNA reads as TGTGCCAGCAGTGAATCCCGGGAGGACCCCTATGGCTACACCTTC.

The table lists this clonotype with many counts. The gene calls are TRBV7-9 and TRBJ1-1; D is unresolved. The CDR3 length is 11 residues. The V end lost 2 bases, the J end lost 7 bases, and 5 bases lay between the germline ends. Germline-derived CDR1 and CDR2 are SEHNR and FQNEAQ (reference sequence). The CDR3 nucleotides read TGTGCCAGCAGCTTACAGGATGAAGCTTTCTTT. This gives the protein CASSLQDEAFF.

This clonotype was recorded a few times. The chain links TRBV12-3 or TRBV12-4 to TRBJ2-7; D tentatively fits TRBD1 or TRBD2 (7 bases each). CDR3 length equals 17 residues. Deletions cut 1 base from V and 2 bases from J, with 18 bases between. The CDR3 region has the DNA TGTGCCAGCAGTTTAGACCCCGGCAGGGGGGGAGCCTACGAGCAGTACTTC. Translated: CASSLDPGRGGAYEQYF.

In its sample, this clonotype was seen a few times. The chain joins TRBV5-1 to TRBJ2-5; D is unclear. CDR3 size: 13 residues. The germline V and J ends were trimmed by 3 bases and 5 bases, with 11 bases remaining between them. CDR1 is SGHRS, CDR2 YFSETQ, per germline. This CDR3 is CASSSRPRETQYF. The CDR3, as DNA: TGCGCCAGCAGCTCCAGACCGAGGGAGACCCAGTACTTC.

This clonotype has a count of ten or more. The CDR3 region is CASSRGLAGGWNTQYF. The CDR3 DNA is TGTGCCAGCAGCCGGGGACTAGCGGGGGGCTGGAATACGCAGTATTTT. V usage is TRBV7-2 and J usage is TRBJ2-3; TRBD2 matches 15 bases. The length of the CDR3 is 16 residues. CDR1 is SGHTA, CDR2 FQGNSA, per germline. With 5 bases clipped from V and 7 bases from J, the junction kept 7 bases outside the gene matches.

This clonotype was recorded many times. The chain combines TRBV6-5 with TRBJ2-3; possibly TRBD2 for D (5 bases). Trimming took 6 bases from V and 0 from J, leaving 19 bases between them. The germline gives CDR1 MNHEY, CDR2 SVGAGI. This CDR3 comprises 17 residues. The CDR3 loop reads CASSITARGISTDTQYF. DNA of the CDR3: TGTGCCAGCAGCATTACGGCCCGGGGAATTAGCACAGATACGCAGTATTTT.

This clonotype occurred many times. The J gene is TRBJ1-2, the V gene TRBV4-1; the match to TRBD1 covers 9 bases. The CDR3 extends over 16 amino acids. CDR1 MGHRA and CDR2 YSYEKL come from the germline V gene. J was trimmed by 2 bases and V by 1 base; bases with no gene match: 5. DNA of the CDR3: TGCGCCAGCAGCCAAGCCGGGACAGGGAGCAACTATGGCTACACCTTC. This translates into CASSQAGTGSNYGYTF.

This clonotype was counted a few times. This chain joins TRBV5-1 and TRBJ2-5; D is ambiguous. Germline CDR1 is SGHRS and CDR2 is YFSETQ. V lost 4 bases to trimming and J lost 7 bases, with 11 bases between them. The CDR3 covers 12 residues. CDR3 residues: CASSQNGGTQYF. DNA of the CDR3: TGCGCCAGCAGCCAAAACGGTGGGACCCAGTACTTC.

This clonotype turned up a few times. The gene calls are TRBV29-1 and TRBJ1-2; TRBD1 agrees at 9 bases. The length of the CDR3 is 14 residues. Germline-derived CDR1 and CDR2 are SQVTM and ANQGSEA. Unmatched junction bases numbered 7, after V lost 4 bases and J lost 4 bases. CDR3 in amino acids: CSVVGQGPPYGYTF. The CDR3 coding sequence is TGCAGCGTTGTTGGACAGGGGCCACCCTATGGCTACACCTTC.

The rearrangement links TRBV5-8 to TRBJ2-7; no reliable D call. The CDR3 contains 14 residues. The germline gives CDR1 SGHTS, CDR2 YDEGEE. V lost 3 bases, J lost 6 bases, and 16 bases lay in between. CDR3 residues: CASSYYRPGVEQYF. CDR3 DNA sequence: TGTGCCAGCAGCTACTACAGACCTGGGGTCGAGCAGTACTTC.

A word on this clonotype: A read error may explain this, as a much larger clone is one base away. V usage is TRBV18 and J usage is TRBJ1-1, with D possibly being TRBD1 (6 bases). V shed 2 bases and J shed 2 bases, with 9 bases lying between them. The germline CDR1 and CDR2 sequences are KGHSH and LQKENI. The CDR3 covers 14 residues. The CDR3 is CASSPKQGNTEAFF. The CDR3 nucleotides are TGTGCCAGCTCACCAAAACAGGGTAACACTGAAGCTTTCTTT.

The CDR3 reads CACLRGHQTNGYTF. The CDR3 bases are TGTGCCTGCCTAAGGGGGCACCAAACCAATGGCTACACCTTC. The chain couples TRBV30 to TRBJ1-2, with 7 positions matching TRBD1. V lost 6 bases and J lost 6; bases outside the gene matches: 13. The CDR3 extends over 14 amino acids. The germline V gene has CDR1 GTSNPN and CDR2 SVGIG (reference sequence).

This clonotype occurred a few times. This rearrangement joins TRBV10-3 to TRBJ2-7, with a possible D match to TRBD1 (6 bases). CDR3 size: 11 residues. V was pared by 10 bases and J by 2 bases, with 9 bases between. Germline V CDR1 and CDR2: ENHRY, SYGVKD. In DNA form, the CDR3 reads TGTGCCACCAGGGACACCTACGAGCAGTACGTC. Protein sequence: CATRDTYEQYV.

This clonotype was seen a handful of times. The chain couples TRBV6-5 to TRBJ2-3, with 7 bases fitting TRBD2. The CDR3 is made up of 13 amino acids. V gave up 9 bases and J gave up 4 bases; unmatched junction bases: 7. CDR1 is MNHEY, CDR2 SVGAGI, per germline. The CDR3 DNA reads as TGTGCCAGTGCGGGAGAGCAACCAGATACGCAGTATTTT. Its translation: CASAGEQPDTQYF.

This clonotype was counted only a few times. This chain joins TRBV6-5 and TRBJ2-3; D is perhaps TRBD1 or TRBD2 (6 bases each). CDR3 length equals 13 residues. Germline V lookup: CDR1 MNHEY, CDR2 SVGAGI. Trimming took off 10 bases at V and 6 bases at J, with 17 bases between the two ends. Here the CDR3 reads CATREGGTDTQYF. CDR3 coding DNA: TGTGCCACCCGTGAAGGGGGGACCGATACGCAGTATTTT.

In this sample, this clonotype turned up a few times. V usage is TRBV30 and J usage is TRBJ2-2; possible D gene TRBD1, 6 bases. V shed 0 bases and J shed 6 bases, with 14 bases lying between them. The CDR3 covers 15 residues. CDR1 GTSNPN and CDR2 SVGIG come from the germline V gene (reference sequence). DNA of the CDR3: TGTGCCTGGAGTGTATTGGCAGGGGAGTCCGGGGAGCTGTTTTTT. It codes for CAWSVLAGESGELFF.

This clonotype came up many times. The V call is TRBV6-5, the J call TRBJ1-3, with D unclear. The V gene's germline CDR1 is MNHEY and CDR2 SVGAGI. Deletions cut 5 bases from V and 4 bases from J, with 12 bases between. The CDR3 has 14 amino acids. CDR3 sequence reads: CASSPNRRGNTIYF. DNA for the CDR3: TGTGCCAGCAGTCCCAATAGAAGAGGAAACACCATATATTTT.

About this clonotype: Mismatch with germline at one junction end may stem from a read error. The genes are TRBV11-2 and TRBJ2-3, with 7 positions matching TRBD1. The CDR3 length is 15 residues. Germline values: CDR1 SGHAT, CDR2 FQNNGV. The CDR3 protein is CASSLQGDGTDTQYF. The DNA of the CDR3 is TGTGCCAGCAGCTTACAGGGGGATGGCACAGATACGCAGTATTTC. Looking up the rest from reference TRBV11-2 and TRBJ2-3 gives the full variable domain: EAGVAQSPRYKIIEKRQSVAFWCNPISGHATLYWYQQILGQGPKLLIQFQNNGVVDDSQLPKDRFSAERLKGVDSTLKIQPAKLEDSAVYLCASSLQGDGTDTQYFGPGTRLTVL.

This clonotype has just a few counts. This chain uses TRBV11-3 with TRBJ2-1; D possibly corresponds to TRBD2 (6 bases). The CDR3 loop spans 16 amino acids. V was pared by 4 bases and J by 4 bases, with 17 bases between. The germline gives CDR1 SGHNT, CDR2 YENEEA. CDR3 protein: CASSSGRGEGYNEQFF. In DNA, the CDR3 is TGTGCCAGCAGCTCGGGGCGGGGCGAGGGGTACAATGAGCAGTTCTTC.

This chain joins TRBV20-1 and TRBJ1-2; a weak D match, TRBD1 (6 bases). V lost 6 bases, J lost 8 bases, and 22 bases lay in between. Looked up from germline, CDR1 is DFQATT and CDR2 is SNEGSKA (reference sequence). The CDR3 length is 14 residues. The CDR3 sequence is CSAPVGGTYRGYTF. CDR3 coding DNA: TGCAGTGCGCCAGTAGGGGGGACTTATAGGGGCTACACCTTC.

This clonotype has more than one count but fewer than ten. The chain couples TRBV12-3 or TRBV12-4 to TRBJ2-7; D possibly matches TRBD1 or TRBD2 (5 bases each). V was pared by 5 bases and J by 4 bases, with 18 bases between. CDR3 length: 15 residues. CDR3: CASSPDGDGQYEQYF. The DNA for the CDR3 is TGTGCCAGCAGTCCCGATGGGGACGGACAATACGAGCAGTACTTC.

About this clonotype itself: One base away lies a much larger clone, so this may be a sequencing read error. The gene calls are TRBV12-3 or TRBV12-4 and TRBJ2-3, with 7 bases matching TRBD2. This CDR3 region has 14 residues. The CDR3 DNA follows: TGTGTCAGCACCCGTAGCGGGAGCACAGATACGCAGTATTTT. It specifies CVSTRSGSTDTQYF.